This T cell receptor (beta chain) was sequenced in a study of T cell responses to AZD1222 COVID-19 vaccine. CDR1 is MNHEY and CDR2 is SVGAGI in the germline V gene. The CDR3 is 12 residues long. V lost 6 bases to trimming and J lost 3 bases, with 6 bases between them. Comment on this clone: What it binds is not known.

Measured with immunoSEQ multiplex PCR; TCRdb has only the in-frame clones, and not every one. This table holds under 20,000 clones, less than 90% found once. Study results and limitations: Donors were largely white British and mainly female; clonal diversity was possibly underestimated. Only after the peak T cell response were repertoires sampled. Spike-spanning, vaccine-associated CD4 TCRs were dominant at 160-218 and 743-854.

Analysis merged second doses at about 4 or about 12 weeks. The genes are TRBV6-5 and TRBJ1-5; D gene unclear. This TCR came from an adult who received the AZD1222 COVID-19 vaccine. Sequenced here: peripheral blood, sampled 28 days after the second AZD1222 dose. The CDR3 sequence: CASREINQPQHF. The CDR3 bases are TGTGCCAGCAGGGAGATCAATCAGCCCCAGCATTTT.